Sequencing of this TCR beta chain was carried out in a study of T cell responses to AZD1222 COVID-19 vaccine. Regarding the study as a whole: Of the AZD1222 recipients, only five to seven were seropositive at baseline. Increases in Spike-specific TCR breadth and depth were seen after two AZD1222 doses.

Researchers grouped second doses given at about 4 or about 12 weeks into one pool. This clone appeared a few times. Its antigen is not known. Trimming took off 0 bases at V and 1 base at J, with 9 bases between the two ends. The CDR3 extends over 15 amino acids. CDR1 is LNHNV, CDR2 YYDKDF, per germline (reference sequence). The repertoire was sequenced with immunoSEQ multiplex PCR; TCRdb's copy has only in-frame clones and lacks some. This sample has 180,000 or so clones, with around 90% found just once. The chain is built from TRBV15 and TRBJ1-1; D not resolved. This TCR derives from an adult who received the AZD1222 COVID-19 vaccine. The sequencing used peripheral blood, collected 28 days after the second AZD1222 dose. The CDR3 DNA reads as TGTGCCACCAGCAGAGATCGAGCAGGGAACACTGAAGCTTTCTTT. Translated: CATSRDRAGNTEAFF.